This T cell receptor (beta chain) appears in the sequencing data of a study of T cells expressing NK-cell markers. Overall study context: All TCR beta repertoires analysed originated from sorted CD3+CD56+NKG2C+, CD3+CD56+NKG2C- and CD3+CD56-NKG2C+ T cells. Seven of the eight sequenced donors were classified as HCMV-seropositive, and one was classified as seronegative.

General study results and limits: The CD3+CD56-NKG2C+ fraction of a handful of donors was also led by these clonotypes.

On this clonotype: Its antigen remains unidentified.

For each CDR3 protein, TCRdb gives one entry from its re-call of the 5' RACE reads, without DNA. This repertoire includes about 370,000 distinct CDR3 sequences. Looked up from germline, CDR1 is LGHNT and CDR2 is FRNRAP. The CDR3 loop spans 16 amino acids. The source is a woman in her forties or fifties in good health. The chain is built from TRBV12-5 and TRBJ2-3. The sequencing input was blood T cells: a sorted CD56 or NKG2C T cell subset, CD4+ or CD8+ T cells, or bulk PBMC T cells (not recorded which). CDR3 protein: CASGLAQTASTDTQYF.